This T cell receptor beta chain was profiled in a study (dated by TCRdb to 2016 to 2017). The library was prepared using RT-PCR. The instrument given in TCRdb is Illumina MiSeq. The public reads were run again by TCRdb, first through fastp at Q25 and then through MiXCR, and only productive beta chains were kept. CDR3 protein sequences are deduplicated, and each keeps its most common genes and DNA. A total of 550,000 to 750,000 distinct CDR3 sequences appear in this sample, more than 13% of them only once. The ten biggest clones cover roughly 3.9% of the sample. This clonotype was counted a few times. Its antigen remains undetermined. It has no much larger one-base neighbor in the sample; base qualities were not kept. As encoded in the germline V gene, CDR1 is SGHAT while CDR2 is FQNNGV. Including the terminal cysteine and phenylalanine, the CDR3 comprises 13 residues. The retained sequence is limited to the CDR3, 39 bases, with the frame set at the first base. Trimming removed 3 bases from V and 6 bases from J; the gene matches leave 4 bases unexplained.

This TCR came from a female donor in good health, serving as a healthy control. The sample comprised memory CD4+ T cells from blood. Here the chain combines TRBV11-2 and TRBJ2-7, with 8 bases in between that match TRBD1. The CDR3 is CASSLDRAREQYF. Here is the DNA: TGTGCCAGCAGCTTGGACAGGGCTCGCGAGCAGTACTTC.